The 21 T cell receptor beta chains below were found in one sample sequenced in a study of blood T cell repertoires in COVID-19. Assay: immunoSEQ multiplex PCR; the TCRdb copy retains only in-frame clones and omits some. Of approximately 120,000 clones in the sample, less than 85% were seen once. The sequenced sample was peripheral blood. These receptor sequences come from a human donor in a cohort sampled during active or convalescent COVID-19.

This chain joins TRBV5-1 and TRBJ2-7, with 8 positions matching TRBD1. Germline CDR1 SGHRS, CDR2 YFSETQ. Unmatched junction bases numbered 10, after V lost 5 bases and J lost 0 bases. The CDR3 spans 16 residues. CDR3: CASRASGTGLSYEQYF. Here the CDR3 DNA reads TGCGCCAGCAGAGCGTCCGGGACAGGCCTCTCCTACGAGCAGTACTTC.

The chain uses TRBV18 and TRBJ1-6; a possible D gene is TRBD1 (6 bases). The CDR3 totals 14 residues. Trimming shortened V by 2 bases and J by 10 bases, and 12 bases separated the two germline ends. From germline, CDR1 is KGHSH and CDR2 LQKENI. CDR3 nucleotides: TGTGCCAGCTCACCAGGGGCAGGGGACTCACCCCTCCACTTT. As protein: CASSPGAGDSPLHF.

CDR3 loop: CASRSSGGGTGELFF. The CDR3, as DNA: TGCGCCAGCAGATCTAGCGGGGGAGGCACCGGGGAGCTGTTTTTT. This chain joins TRBV4-1 and TRBJ2-2, with 10 nucleotides matching TRBD2. The CDR3 is 15 amino acids. The V gene's germline CDR1 is MGHRA and CDR2 YSYEKL. Trimming removed 6 bases from V and 4 bases from J; junction bases left unmatched: 5.

The chain links TRBV4-2 to TRBJ2-3, with 14 bases lining up with TRBD2. Looked up from germline, CDR1 is LGHNA and CDR2 is YNFKEQ. Trimming cost V 8 bases and J 1 base; bases outside gene matches: 17. This CDR3 has 20 residues. The CDR3 DNA is TGTGCCAGCCACCCTCCGGGACTAGCGGGAGAGAGAGACTGCACAGATACGCAGTATTTT. This codes for CASHPPGLAGERDCTDTQYF.

A word on this clone: Other DNA sequences of this sample code for an identical CDR3. The chain carries TRBV18 and TRBJ1-3, with 9 bases fitting TRBD1. The junction had 0 bases not matched to a gene; V was cut back by 3 bases and J by 0 bases. The germline V gene encodes CDR1 KGHSH and CDR2 LQKENI. CDR3 size: 15 residues. CDR3 sequence reads: CASSPDRGSGNTIYF. The DNA of the CDR3 is TGTGCCAGCTCACCGGACAGGGGCTCTGGAAACACCATATATTTT.

J is TRBJ2-5 and V is TRBV27; the match to TRBD1 covers 12 bases. The CDR3 is 15 amino acids. J lost 7 bases, V lost 6 bases, and 9 bases had no gene match. Germline loops: CDR1 MNHEY, CDR2 SMNVEV (reference sequence). CDR3 sequence: CASREPGQGAGTQYF. CDR3 bases: TGTGCCAGCAGGGAACCGGGACAGGGGGCCGGGACCCAGTACTTC.

The chain is built from TRBV29-1 and TRBJ1-1; D is undetermined. There are 15 residues in the CDR3. Trimming cost V 6 bases and J 0 bases, with 17 bases left between them. Germline V gene data show CDR1 as SQVTM and CDR2 as ANQGSEA. CDR3 residues: CSVTSLRGMNTEAFF. In DNA, the CDR3 is TGCAGCGTGACCAGCCTTCGGGGAATGAACACTGAAGCTTTCTTT.

The chain links TRBV5-1 to TRBJ1-2; 7 positions agree with TRBD1. The CDR3 runs 13 residues. Unmatched junction bases numbered 4, after V lost 2 bases and J lost 6 bases. The germline CDR1 and CDR2 sequences are SGHRS and YFSETQ. CDR3 bases: TGCGCCAGCAGCTTACAGGGGAAGGATGGCTACACCTTC. Encoded protein: CASSLQGKDGYTF.

Note on this clone: One junction end disagrees with the germline gene, perhaps due to a read error. The chain carries TRBV7-7 and TRBJ2-5; TRBD2 agrees at 10 bases. CDR3 length equals 17 residues. Looked up from germline, CDR1 is SSHAT and CDR2 is FNYEAQ (reference sequence). CDR3 coding DNA: TGTGCTAGCAGCCCCCGGGAGGCTAGCGGGAGTATGGAGACCCAGTACTTC. It translates to CASSPREASGSMETQYF.

This chain connects TRBV5-5 to TRBJ2-5, with a possible D match to TRBD2 (6 bases). This CDR3 spans 17 amino acids. V shed 1 base and J shed 0 bases, with 16 bases lying between them. The germline V gene has CDR1 SGHKS and CDR2 YYEKEE (reference sequence). CDR3: CASSLSVAGLYQETQYF. The CDR3 region has the DNA TGTGCCAGCAGCTTGTCGGTGGCGGGGCTGTACCAAGAGACCCAGTACTTC.

The chain has TRBV5-1 and TRBJ2-1, with 14 bases matching TRBD2. This CDR3 is built from 19 residues. V gave up 0 bases and J gave up 12 bases; unmatched junction bases: 17. Germline lookup yields CDR1 SGHRS and CDR2 YFSETQ. As DNA, the CDR3 is TGCGCCAGCAGCTTGGGGGCAGGAGGGACTAGCGGGGGCGCCAATAGGCAGTTCTTC. This translates into CASSLGAGGTSGGANRQFF. Based on the CDR3 plus reference TRBV5-1 and TRBJ2-1, the full variable domain is KAGVTQTPRYLIKTRGQQVTLSCSPISGHRSVSWYQQTPGQGLQFLFEYFSETQRNKGNFPGRFSGRQFSNSRSEMNVSTLELGDSALYLCASSLGAGGTSGGANRQFFGPGTRLTVL.

V usage is TRBV4-2 and J usage is TRBJ1-2, with 10 bases fitting TRBD1. Germline V gene data show CDR1 as LGHNA and CDR2 as YNFKEQ. The CDR3 consists of 16 residues. The trim removed 4 bases at V and 2 bases at J, leaving 7 bases unmatched. As DNA, the CDR3 is TGTGCCAGCAGCCCGGGACAGGGGTCAACCAACTATGGCTACACCTTC. Its translation is CASSPGQGSTNYGYTF.

The rearrangement links TRBV9 to TRBJ2-7; TRBD1 matches 11 bases. The CDR3 totals 16 residues. V dropped 0 bases and J dropped 3; count of bases not matched to a gene: 5. From germline, CDR1 is SGDLS and CDR2 YYNGEE. CDR3 protein: CASSVGPGTGGYEQYF. The CDR3 DNA follows: TGTGCCAGCAGCGTAGGACCCGGGACAGGGGGCTACGAGCAGTACTTC.

This clone was seen only a few times. The chain carries TRBV6-1 and TRBJ1-2; 8 bases map to TRBD1. This CDR3 region has 17 residues. CDR1 is MNHNS, CDR2 SASEGT, per germline. The trim removed 1 base at V and 0 bases at J, leaving 7 bases unmatched. The CDR3 DNA reads as TGTGCCAGCAGTGAAGTGCCCGGACAGGGCGCTAACTATGGCTACACCTTC. Translation gives CASSEVPGQGANYGYTF.

J is TRBJ1-1 and V is TRBV28; D gene ambiguous. The V gene's germline CDR1 is MDHEN and CDR2 SYDVKM. The ends were cut back, 6 bases at V and 1 base at J, with 15 bases in the middle. The CDR3 consists of 15 residues. CDR3 residues: CASRFRFGANTEAFF. CDR3 nucleotide sequence: TGTGCCAGCAGGTTCAGATTTGGTGCGAACACTGAAGCTTTCTTT.

V gene TRBV18 combines with J gene TRBJ1-3, with D perhaps matching TRBD1 (6 bases). Germline CDR1 is KGHSH and CDR2 is LQKENI. This CDR3 has 14 residues. Trimming shortened V by 4 bases and J by 0 bases, and 7 bases separated the two germline ends. The CDR3 DNA sequence: TGTGCCAGCTCACAACAGGGCTCTGGAAACACCATATATTTT. The encoded protein is CASSQQGSGNTIYF.

This clone was observed a handful of times. V gene TRBV20-1 combines with J gene TRBJ1-5; D gene unclear. V was clipped by 3 bases and J by 0 bases, with 12 bases between them. The CDR3 has 15 residues. Germline loops: CDR1 DFQATT, CDR2 SNEGSKA (reference sequence). The CDR3 coding sequence is TGCAGTGCTAGTCCACAGCCCTATAGCAATCAGCCCCAGCATTTT. This gives the protein CSASPQPYSNQPQHF.

The chain has TRBV5-8 and TRBJ2-2; weak D call: TRBD1 (6 bases). Deletions cut 4 bases from V and 3 bases from J, with 22 bases between. Germline CDR1 and CDR2: SGHTS and YDEGEE. This CDR3 is 18 amino acids long. CDR3 loop: CASSQDSWDTIYTGELFF. In DNA, the CDR3 is TGTGCCAGCAGCCAAGACAGTTGGGACACAATTTACACCGGGGAGCTGTTTTTT.

The chain joins TRBV6-2 or TRBV6-3 to TRBJ2-7; 8 bases are shared with TRBD1. This CDR3 comprises 15 residues. The V and J ends lost 5 bases and 4 bases, in that order; junction bases with no gene match: 10. Germline assignment: CDR1 MNHEY and CDR2 SVGEGT. DNA for the CDR3: TGTGCCAGCAGTAGGGCAGGGGGCGCGGATTACGAGCAGTACTTC. Protein sequence: CASSRAGGADYEQYF.

This chain uses TRBV15 with TRBJ2-3; 11 bases fit TRBD1. The CDR3 extends over 14 amino acids. With V trimmed by 6 bases and J by 6 bases, 5 bases remained unmatched. CDR1 and CDR2 from the germline V gene are LNHNV and YYDKDF (reference sequence). The CDR3 DNA sequence: TGTGCCACCAGTCGGACAGGGGGCGTGGATACGCAGTATTTT. This gives the protein CATSRTGGVDTQYF.

J is TRBJ2-2 and V is TRBV7-3; 9 bases are a match to TRBD1. Germline CDR1 is SGHTA and CDR2 is FQGTGA. The trim removed 2 bases at V and 2 bases at J, leaving 15 bases unmatched. There are 20 residues in the CDR3. This chain's CDR3 is CASSLEAVDRGQFNTGELFF. Here the CDR3 DNA reads TGTGCCAGCAGCTTAGAGGCGGTGGACAGGGGACAATTTAACACCGGGGAGCTGTTTTTT.